This TCR beta chain was identified during a study of shared clonotypes between healthy human individuals. The CDR3 spans 17 residues. The V gene's germline CDR1 is MDHEN and CDR2 SYDVKM. Trimming pared 6 bases from V and 4 bases from J, leaving 24 bases between. Only in-frame clones appear in the TCRdb table, and some are missing; sequencing was by immunoSEQ multiplex PCR. This table has under 120,000 clones, 67% appearing once. This clone has just a few counts. Its antigen is currently unknown. Regarding the study as a whole: Donor clonotype sharing was expected to depend on sequencing depth. Shared clonotypes: about 4.6% naive CD4, under 4% naive CD8, around 2.4% memory CD4, more than 0.3% memory CD8.

The sequenced sample was memory CD8+ T cells sorted from blood. As for subset: CD45RO+ cells pooled with CCR7-negative TemRA cells. The receptor was derived from a woman aged 25 to 45 in good health. The chain employs TRBV28 and TRBJ1-1; TRBD1 might be the D (5 bases). This CDR3 is CASSSITASRAATEAFF. DNA of the CDR3: TGTGCCAGCAGCTCCATAACGGCTAGCAGGGCGGCCACTGAAGCTTTCTTT.